This TCR beta chain was captured in a study of blood T cells in healthy people across ages. The sample providers were healthy Caucasian people from Russia, aged roughly 6 to 95. Each sample had at least 6 million PBMCs isolated. A sample-barcoded 5' primer and a J-beta primer mix were used in a second PCR of roughly 6 to 11 cycles. Via MiXCR, TCRdb re-called the 5' RACE reads, giving one row per CDR3 protein. The data contain fewer than 900,000 distinct CDR3 sequences, 49% of them singletons. Germline V lookup: CDR1 SGHAT, CDR2 FQDESV (reference sequence). The CDR3 length is 15 residues. The V and J ends lost 1 base and 1 base respectively, with 10 bases between them.

The sequencing sample was made of blood. V usage is TRBV11-1 and J usage is TRBJ1-1, with a possible D match to TRBD1 (6 bases). The source of this sequence is a woman aged 60-75 years in good health. CDR3 sequence: CASSLGVTGNTEAFF. The DNA of the CDR3 is TGTGCCAGCAGCTTAGGAGTGACAGGGAACACTGAAGCTTTCTTT.